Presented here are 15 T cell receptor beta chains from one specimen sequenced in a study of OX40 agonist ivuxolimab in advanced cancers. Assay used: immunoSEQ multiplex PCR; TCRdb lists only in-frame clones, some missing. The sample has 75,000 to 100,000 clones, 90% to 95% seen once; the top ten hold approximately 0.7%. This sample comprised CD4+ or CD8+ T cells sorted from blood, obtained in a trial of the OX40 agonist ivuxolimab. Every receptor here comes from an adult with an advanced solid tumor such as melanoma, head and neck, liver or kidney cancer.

The DNA for the CDR3 is TGTGCCAGCTCACCAGGGAACTCCTACGAGCAGTACTTC. Its translation: CASSPGNSYEQYF. The chain recombines TRBV18 with TRBJ2-5, with D hard to call. The better agreement between TRBJ2-7 and the DNA end casts doubt on the J call. This CDR3 has 13 amino acids. Germline CDR1 KGHSH, CDR2 LQKENI.

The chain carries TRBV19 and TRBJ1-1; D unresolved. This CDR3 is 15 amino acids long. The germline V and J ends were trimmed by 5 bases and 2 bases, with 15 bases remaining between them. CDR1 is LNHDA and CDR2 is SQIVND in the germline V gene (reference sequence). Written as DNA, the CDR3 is TGTGCCAGTAGTGCCCGGCAACTTGGAAACACTGAAGCTTTCTTT. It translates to CASSARQLGNTEAFF.

The CDR3 DNA is TGTGCCAGCAGCTCCTACTTTCACTACGAGCAGTACTTC. This sequence encodes CASSSYFHYEQYF. This chain uses TRBV5-6 with TRBJ2-7; D unresolved. Germline lookup yields CDR1 SGHDT and CDR2 YYEEEE. V was pared by 3 bases and J by 3 bases, with 10 bases between. CDR3 length: 13 amino acids.

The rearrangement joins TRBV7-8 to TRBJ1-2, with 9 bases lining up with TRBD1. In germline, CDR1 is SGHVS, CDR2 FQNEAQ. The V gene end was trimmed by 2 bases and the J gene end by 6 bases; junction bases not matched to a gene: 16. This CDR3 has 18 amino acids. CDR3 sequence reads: CASSLSGKQGAQLDGYTF. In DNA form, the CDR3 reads TGTGCCAGCAGCTTAAGTGGTAAACAGGGGGCGCAGTTGGATGGCTACACCTTC.

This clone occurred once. The CDR3 here is CASSRGVGTGVATEAFF. The CDR3, as DNA: TGTGCCAGCAGCCGTGGTGTAGGGACAGGGGTTGCCACTGAAGCTTTCTTT. The genes are TRBV9 and TRBJ1-1, with 10 bases aligning to TRBD1. V lost 4 bases to trimming and J lost 4 bases; unmatched junction nucleotides: 13. The CDR3 totals 17 residues. The germline V gene encodes CDR1 SGDLS and CDR2 YYNGEE.

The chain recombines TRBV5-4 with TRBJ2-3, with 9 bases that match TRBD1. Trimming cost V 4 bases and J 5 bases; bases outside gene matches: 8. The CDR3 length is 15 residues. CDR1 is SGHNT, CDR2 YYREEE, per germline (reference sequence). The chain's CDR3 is CASSAGTGSLDTQYF. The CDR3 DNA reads TGTGCCAGCAGCGCCGGGACAGGGAGTCTAGATACGCAGTATTTT.

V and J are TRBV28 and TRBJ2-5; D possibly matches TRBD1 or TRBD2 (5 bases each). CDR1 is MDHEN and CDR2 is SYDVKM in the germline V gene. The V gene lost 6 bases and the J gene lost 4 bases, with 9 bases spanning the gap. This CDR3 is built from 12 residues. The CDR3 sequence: CASRQRGETQYF. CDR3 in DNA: TGTGCCAGCAGGCAGAGGGGAGAGACCCAGTACTTC.

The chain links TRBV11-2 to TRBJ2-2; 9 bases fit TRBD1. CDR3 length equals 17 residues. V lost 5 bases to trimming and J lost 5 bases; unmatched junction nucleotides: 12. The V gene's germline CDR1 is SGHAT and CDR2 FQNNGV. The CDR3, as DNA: TGTGCCAGCAGCCCTGGGACAGGGCGGGGACGAACCGGGGAGCTGTTTTTT. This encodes CASSPGTGRGRTGELFF.

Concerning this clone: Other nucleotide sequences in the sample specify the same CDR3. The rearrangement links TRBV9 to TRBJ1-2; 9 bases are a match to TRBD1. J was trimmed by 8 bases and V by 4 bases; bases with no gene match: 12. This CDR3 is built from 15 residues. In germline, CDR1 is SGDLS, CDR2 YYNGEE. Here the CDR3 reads CASSSGQGVVKGYTF. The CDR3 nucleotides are TGTGCCAGCAGCTCGGGACAGGGAGTAGTGAAAGGCTACACCTTC.

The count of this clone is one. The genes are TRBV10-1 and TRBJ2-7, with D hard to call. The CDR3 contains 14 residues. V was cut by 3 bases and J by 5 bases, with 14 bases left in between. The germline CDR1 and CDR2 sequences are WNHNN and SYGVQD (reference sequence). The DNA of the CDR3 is TGCGCCAGCAGTGATTGGGGAAACGATCACGAGCAGTACTTC. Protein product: CASSDWGNDHEQYF.

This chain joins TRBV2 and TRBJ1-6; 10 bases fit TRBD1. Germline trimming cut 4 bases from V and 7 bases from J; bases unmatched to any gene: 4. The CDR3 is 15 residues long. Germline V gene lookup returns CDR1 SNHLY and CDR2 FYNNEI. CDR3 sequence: CASSGQGARNSPLHF. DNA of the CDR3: TGTGCCAGCAGTGGACAGGGGGCGCGCAATTCACCCCTCCACTTT. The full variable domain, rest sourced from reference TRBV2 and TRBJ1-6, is EPEVTQTPSHQVTQMGQEVILRCVPISNHLYFYWYRQILGQKVEFLVSFYNNEISEKSEIFDDQFSVERPDGSNFTLKIRSTKLEDSAMYFCASSGQGARNSPLHFGNGTRLTVT.

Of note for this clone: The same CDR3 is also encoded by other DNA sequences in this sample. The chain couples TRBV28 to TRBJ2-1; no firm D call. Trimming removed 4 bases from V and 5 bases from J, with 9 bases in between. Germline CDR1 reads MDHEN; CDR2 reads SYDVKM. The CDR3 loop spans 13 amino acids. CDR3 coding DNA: TGTGCCAGCAGTTGGGGAAGGGACAATGAGCAGTTCTTC. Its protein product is CASSWGRDNEQFF.

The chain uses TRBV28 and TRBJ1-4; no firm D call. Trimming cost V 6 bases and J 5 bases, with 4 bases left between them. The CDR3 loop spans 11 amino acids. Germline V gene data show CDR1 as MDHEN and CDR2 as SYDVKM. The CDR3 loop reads CASRRNEKLFF. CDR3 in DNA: TGTGCCAGCAGACGGAATGAAAAACTGTTTTTT. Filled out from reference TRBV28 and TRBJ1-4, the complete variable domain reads DVKVTQSSRYLVKRTGEKVFLECVQDMDHENMFWYRQDPGLGLRLIYFSYDVKMKEKGDIPEGYSVSREKKERFSLILESASTNQTSMYLCASRRNEKLFFGSGTQLSVL.

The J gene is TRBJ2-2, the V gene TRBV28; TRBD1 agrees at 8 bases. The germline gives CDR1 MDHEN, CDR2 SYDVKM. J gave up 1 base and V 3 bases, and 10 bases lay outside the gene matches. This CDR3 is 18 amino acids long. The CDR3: CASSFRGWTGKNTGELFF. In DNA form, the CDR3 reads TGTGCCAGCAGTTTCCGGGGCTGGACAGGGAAGAACACCGGGGAGCTGTTTTTT. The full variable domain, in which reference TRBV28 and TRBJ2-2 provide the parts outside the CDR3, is DVKVTQSSRYLVKRTGEKVFLECVQDMDHENMFWYRQDPGLGLRLIYFSYDVKMKEKGDIPEGYSVSREKKERFSLILESASTNQTSMYLCASSFRGWTGKNTGELFFGEGSRLTVL.

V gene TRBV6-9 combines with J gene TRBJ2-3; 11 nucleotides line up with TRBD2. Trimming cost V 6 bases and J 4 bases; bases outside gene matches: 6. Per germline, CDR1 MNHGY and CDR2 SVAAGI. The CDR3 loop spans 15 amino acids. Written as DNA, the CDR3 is TGTGCCAGCAGCAAACTAGCGGGAGTGGCAGATACGCAGTATTTT. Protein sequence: CASSKLAGVADTQYF.